These T cell receptor beta chains were read from a single sample in a study of metastatic and nonmetastatic thyroid tumors. MiXCR re-clonotyped the PCR reads for TCRdb. The data contain 30,000 to 45,000 clones, less than 25% of them singletons. The sequencing sample was made of blood. These receptors were obtained from a female donor with papillary thyroid cancer or a benign thyroid nodule (not recorded which). Some clones in this sample may be carry-over from other donors' samples. The CDR3 runs from the conserved cysteine through the conserved F or W. The D gene is left open where the match is weak. Size values are once, few and many counts, or a class for expanded clones, and some rows have none.

d_call j_call v_call clone_size cdr3_aa cdr3_nt
NA TRBJ2-1 TRBV6-5 NA CASSYVWGFGNEQFF TGTGCCAGCAGTTACGTCTGGGGCTTTGGCAATGAGCAGTTCTTC
TRBD2 TRBJ2-7 TRBV6-1 few CASSGRASGRAYEQYF TGTGCCAGCAGCGGCAGGGCTAGCGGGAGGGCCTACGAGCAGTACTTC
NA TRBJ1-5 TRBV7-2 NA CASSLGGARQPQHF TGTGCCAGCAGCTTAGGTGGGGCGCGTCAGCCCCAGCATTTT
TRBD1 TRBJ1-2 TRBV20-1 NA CSAGTGRDYGYTF TGCAGTGCTGGGACAGGGCGGGACTATGGCTACACCTTC
NA TRBJ2-7 TRBV28 NA CASSTLGVREQYF TGTGCCAGCTCAACGTTGGGGGTACGGGAGCAGTACTTC
NA TRBJ2-7 TRBV28 NA CASSFTAGTSSNGYEQYF TGTGCCAGCAGTTTTACAGCGGGTACCTCCTCGAATGGCTACGAGCAGTACTTC
NA TRBJ2-7 TRBV9 NA CASSVGRGCSSYEQYF TGTGCCAGCAGCGTAGGTCGGGGGTGCAGCTCCTACGAGCAGTACTTC
TRBD2 TRBJ2-7 TRBV3-1 many CASSQSTSAVYEQYF TGTGCCAGCAGCCAATCGACTAGCGCTGTCTACGAGCAGTACTTC
TRBD1 TRBJ2-2 TRBV7-3 few CASSPQGGTGELFF TGTGCCAGCAGCCCACAGGGGGGTACCGGGGAGCTGTTTTTT
NA TRBJ2-1 TRBV2 NA CASKIDGALRGEQFF TGTGCCAGCAAAATAGACGGGGCCTTAAGGGGTGAGCAGTTCTTC
NA TRBJ2-2 TRBV24-1 many CATSDLTETGELFF TGTGCCACCAGTGACCTGACAGAAACCGGGGAGCTGTTTTTT
TRBD2 TRBJ2-7 TRBV6-5 many CASGSGGGPISRSYEQYF TGTGCCAGCGGTTCGGGGGGAGGGCCTATATCCCGCTCCTACGAGCAGTACTTC
NA TRBJ1-2 TRBV5-1 NA CASSLDGQGWWGYTF TGCGCCAGCAGCTTGGACGGTCAGGGTTGGTGGGGCTACACCTTC
NA TRBJ1-1 TRBV6-1 medium-sized CASSERVENTEAFF TGTGCCAGCAGTGAAAGGGTAGAGAACACTGAAGCTTTCTTT
NA TRBJ1-3 TRBV19 many CASGEGAGNTIYF TGTGCCAGTGGAGAGGGGGCTGGAAACACCATATATTTT
NA TRBJ2-3 TRBV27 NA CASILGQGMKDTQYF TGTGCCAGCATTTTAGGGCAGGGGATGAAAGATACGCAGTATTTT